Listed here are 4 T cell receptor beta chains from one sample, sequenced in a study of kidney transplant recipient with SARS-CoV-2 infection. Using its own MiXCR run on the reads, TCRdb lists one record per CDR3 protein. This sample has fewer than 250,000 distinct CDR3 sequences; more than 25% occur once, and the top ten carry about 7%. The source was a blood sample, collected at baseline and on roughly day 120 from a kidney transplant recipient. The receptors originated from a young adult male patient who had COVID-19 and was a kidney transplant recipient. Some of the T cells may derive from the graft donor.

In this sample, this clonotype turned up many times. The chain joins TRBV6-5 to TRBJ2-3; D gene unclear. The ends were cut back, 6 bases at V and 6 bases at J, with 19 bases in the middle. In germline, CDR1 is MNHEY, CDR2 SVGAGI. This CDR3 is built from 15 residues. The CDR3 loop reads CASSHLGDPLDTQYF. In DNA, the CDR3 is TGTGCCAGCAGCCATCTGGGTGACCCTTTGGATACGCAGTATTTT.

This clonotype was seen repeatedly, ten times or more. This sequence joins TRBV10-1 and TRBJ2-7; 10 bases map to TRBD2. This CDR3 has 17 residues. The V segment lost 0 bases and the J segment 5 bases; nucleotides outside the gene matches: 10. Germline V CDR1 and CDR2: WNHNN, SYGVQD (reference sequence). Here the CDR3 DNA reads TGCGCCAGCAGTGAGTCGACTCGGGCTAGCGGGAGCCACGAGCAGTACTTC. Translated, it gives CASSESTRASGSHEQYF.

To note about this clonotype: A single base separates this from a much larger clone, so it may be a read error. J is TRBJ1-1 and V is TRBV28; TRBD1 might be the D (6 bases). Per the germline V gene, CDR1 is MDHEN and CDR2 is SYDVKM. CDR3 length: 16 amino acids. This CDR3 reads CANSPHGQGQNTEAFF. The CDR3 DNA is TGTGCCAACAGTCCGCACGGCCAGGGGCAGAACACTGAAGCTTTCTTT.

This clonotype was counted at least ten times. This rearrangement joins TRBV6-5 to TRBJ2-7; maybe TRBD1 (5 bases). The CDR3 consists of 15 residues. The V gene lost 2 bases and the J gene lost 0 bases, with 11 bases spanning the gap. Looked up from germline, CDR1 is MNHEY and CDR2 is SVGAGI. CDR3 in amino acids: CASSYRRQSSYEQYF. The CDR3 DNA sequence: TGTGCCAGCAGTTACAGGAGACAGAGCTCCTACGAGCAGTACTTC.